The 7 T cell receptor beta chains listed next were all sequenced from one sample in a study of cytomegalovirus exposure and HLA in healthy donors. TCRdb's copy holds only in-frame clones and misses some; the assay was immunoSEQ multiplex PCR. The sample includes around 220,000 clones, 65% to 85% of them seen just once. Sequenced sample: PBMCs. Source of these receptors: a woman younger than 45 in good health and CMV-seropositive.

CDR3 DNA: TGTGCCAGCAGCTTGTACGAACGCGAGCAGTTCTTC. This codes for CASSLYEREQFF. This rearrangement joins TRBV5-8 to TRBJ2-1, with no clear D. The ends were cut back, 1 base at V and 10 bases at J, with 9 bases in the middle. The length of the CDR3 is 12 residues. Germline CDR1 and CDR2: SGHTS and YDEGEE.

The CDR3 sequence is CASSLEGGAYGYTF. CDR3 DNA: TGTGCCAGCAGTTTAGAGGGAGGGGCTTATGGCTACACCTTC. The V gene is TRBV27, the J gene TRBJ1-2; tentatively, D is TRBD1 (5 bases). The CDR3 has 14 residues. Deletions cut 2 bases from V and 5 bases from J, with 12 bases between. Germline CDR1 is MNHEY and CDR2 is SMNVEV (reference sequence).

The chain employs TRBV6-5 and TRBJ2-3; maybe TRBD1 (6 bases). Germline V gene sequence: CDR1 MNHEY, CDR2 SVGAGI. The CDR3 length is 15 residues. Trimming left V 4 bases short and J 7 bases short, with 18 bases between. The CDR3 loop is CASSSPAQGANTQYF. The CDR3 DNA reads as TGTGCCAGCAGTTCTCCGGCACAGGGCGCCAATACGCAGTATTTT.

V and J are TRBV10-3 and TRBJ1-2; TRBD1 matches 9 bases. After removal of 10 bases from V and 6 bases from J, the junction contained 12 bases not matched to a gene. Germline CDR1 and CDR2: ENHRY and SYGVKD. The CDR3 spans 14 residues. The CDR3 region is CATNSDRGRDGYTF. In DNA, the CDR3 is TGTGCCACCAACTCGGACAGGGGACGTGATGGCTACACCTTC.

This clone appeared a few times. This rearrangement joins TRBV11-3 to TRBJ1-2, with 7 nucleotides matching TRBD1. CDR1 SGHNT and CDR2 YENEEA come from the germline V gene. Germline trimming cut 5 bases from V and 0 bases from J; bases unmatched to any gene: 3. There are 14 residues in the CDR3. The CDR3 is CASSPGTANYGYTF. The CDR3 DNA sequence: TGTGCCAGCAGCCCAGGGACAGCTAACTATGGCTACACCTTC.

V usage is TRBV9 and J usage is TRBJ1-3; D not resolved. Germline lookup yields CDR1 SGDLS and CDR2 YYNGEE. Trimming stripped 3 bases from V and 0 bases from J, with 13 bases between. This CDR3 has 16 amino acids. The DNA for the CDR3 is TGTGCCAGCAGCGCGCCCGGTTGGAGCTCTGGAAACACCATATATTTT. Protein sequence: CASSAPGWSSGNTIYF.

The rearrangement uses TRBV6-4 and TRBJ2-2; tentatively, D is TRBD1 (6 bases). The CDR3 covers 15 residues. Germline V lookup: CDR1 MRHNA, CDR2 SNTAGT. Trimming took 0 bases from V and 5 from J, leaving 10 bases between them. The DNA of the CDR3 is TGTGCCAGCAGTGACTCGGCAGGGGAGACCGGGGAGCTGTTTTTT. Residues: CASSDSAGETGELFF.